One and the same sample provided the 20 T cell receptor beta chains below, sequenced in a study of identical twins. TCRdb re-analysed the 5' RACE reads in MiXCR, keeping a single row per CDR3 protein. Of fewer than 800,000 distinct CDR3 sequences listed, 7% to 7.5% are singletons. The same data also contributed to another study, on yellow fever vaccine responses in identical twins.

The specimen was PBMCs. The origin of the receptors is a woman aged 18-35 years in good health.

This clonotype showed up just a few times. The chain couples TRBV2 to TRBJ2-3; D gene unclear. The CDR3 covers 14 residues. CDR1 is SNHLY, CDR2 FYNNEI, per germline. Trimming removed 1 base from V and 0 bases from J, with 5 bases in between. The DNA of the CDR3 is TGTGCCAGCAGTGAAGGTCTAAGCACAGATACGCAGTATTTT. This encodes CASSEGLSTDTQYF.

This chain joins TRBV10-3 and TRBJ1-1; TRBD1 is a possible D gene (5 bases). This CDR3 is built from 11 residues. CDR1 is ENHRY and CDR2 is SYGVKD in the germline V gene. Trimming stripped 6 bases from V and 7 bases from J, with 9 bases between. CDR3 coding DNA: TGTGCCATCAGGGGGGTGGATGAAGCTTTCTTT. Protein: CAIRGVDEAFF.

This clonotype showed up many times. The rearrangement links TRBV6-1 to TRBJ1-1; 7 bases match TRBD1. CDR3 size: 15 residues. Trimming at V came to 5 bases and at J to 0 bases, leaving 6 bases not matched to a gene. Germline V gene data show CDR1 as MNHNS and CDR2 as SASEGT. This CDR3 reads CASSTGAPLNTEAFF. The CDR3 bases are TGTGCCAGCAGTACAGGGGCCCCCTTGAACACTGAAGCTTTCTTT.

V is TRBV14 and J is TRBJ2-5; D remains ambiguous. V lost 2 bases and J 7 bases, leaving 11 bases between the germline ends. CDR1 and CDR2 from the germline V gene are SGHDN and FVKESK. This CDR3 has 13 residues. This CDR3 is CASSQNIVGTQYF. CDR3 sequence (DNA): TGTGCCAGCAGCCAAAACATTGTCGGGACCCAGTACTTC.

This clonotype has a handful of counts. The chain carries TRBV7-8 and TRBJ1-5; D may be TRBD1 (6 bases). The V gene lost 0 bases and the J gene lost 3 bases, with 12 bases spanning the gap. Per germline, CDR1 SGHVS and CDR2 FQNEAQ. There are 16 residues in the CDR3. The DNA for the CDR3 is TGTGCCAGCAGCTTAGCCACAGGGTCCATCAATCAGCCCCAGCATTTT. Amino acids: CASSLATGSINQPQHF.

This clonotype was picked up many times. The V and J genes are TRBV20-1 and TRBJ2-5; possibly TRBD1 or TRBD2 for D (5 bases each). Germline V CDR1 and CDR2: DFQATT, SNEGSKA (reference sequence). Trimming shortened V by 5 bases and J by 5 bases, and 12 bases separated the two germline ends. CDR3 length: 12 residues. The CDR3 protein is CSASPGRETQYF. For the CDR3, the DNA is TGCAGTGCTTCCCCGGGGCGCGAGACCCAGTACTTC.

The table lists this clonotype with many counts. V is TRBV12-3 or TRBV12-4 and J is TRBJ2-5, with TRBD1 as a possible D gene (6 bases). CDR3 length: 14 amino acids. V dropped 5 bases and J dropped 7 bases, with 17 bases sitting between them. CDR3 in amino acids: CASSPGHPRWTQYF. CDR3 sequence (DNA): TGTGCCAGCAGTCCGGGACACCCCAGATGGACCCAGTACTTC.

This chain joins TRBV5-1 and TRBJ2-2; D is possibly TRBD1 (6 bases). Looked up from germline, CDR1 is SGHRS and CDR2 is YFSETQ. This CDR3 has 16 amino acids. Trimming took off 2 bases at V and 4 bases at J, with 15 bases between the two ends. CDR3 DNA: TGCGCCAGCAGCTTAGTCGCAGGGGCGGCCACCGGGGAGCTGTTTTTT. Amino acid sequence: CASSLVAGAATGELFF. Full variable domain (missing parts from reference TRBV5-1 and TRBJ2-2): KAGVTQTPRYLIKTRGQQVTLSCSPISGHRSVSWYQQTPGQGLQFLFEYFSETQRNKGNFPGRFSGRQFSNSRSEMNVSTLELGDSALYLCASSLVAGAATGELFFGEGSRLTVL.

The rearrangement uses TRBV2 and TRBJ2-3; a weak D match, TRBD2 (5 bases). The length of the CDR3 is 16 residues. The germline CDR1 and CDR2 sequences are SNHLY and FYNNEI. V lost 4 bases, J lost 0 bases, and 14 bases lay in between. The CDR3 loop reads CASSGWETESTDTQYF. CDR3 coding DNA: TGTGCCAGCAGTGGGTGGGAGACGGAAAGCACAGATACGCAGTATTTT.

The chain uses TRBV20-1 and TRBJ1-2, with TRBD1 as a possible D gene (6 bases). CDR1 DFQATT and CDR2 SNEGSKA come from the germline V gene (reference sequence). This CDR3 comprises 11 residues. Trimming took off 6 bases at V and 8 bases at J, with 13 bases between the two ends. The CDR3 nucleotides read TGCAGTGCCGGGACACTACTCGGCTACACCTTC. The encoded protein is CSAGTLLGYTF.

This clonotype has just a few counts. The CDR3 sequence is CASREEGANQPQHF. Written as DNA, the CDR3 is TGCGCCAGCAGAGAGGAGGGGGCGAATCAGCCCCAGCATTTT. This sequence joins TRBV4-1 and TRBJ1-5; 7 bases fit TRBD1. The CDR3 totals 14 residues. V trimming: 6 bases; J trimming: 4 bases; junction bases outside the gene matches: 6. Per the germline V gene, CDR1 is MGHRA and CDR2 is YSYEKL.

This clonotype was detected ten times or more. CDR3 residues: CASHPGGADNEQFF. For the CDR3, the DNA is TGTGCCAGCCATCCCGGAGGGGCAGACAATGAGCAGTTCTTC. The V gene is TRBV12-3 or TRBV12-4, the J gene TRBJ2-1; maybe TRBD2 (6 bases). This CDR3 is 14 amino acids long. The V end lost 8 bases, the J end lost 5 bases, and 16 bases lay between the germline ends.

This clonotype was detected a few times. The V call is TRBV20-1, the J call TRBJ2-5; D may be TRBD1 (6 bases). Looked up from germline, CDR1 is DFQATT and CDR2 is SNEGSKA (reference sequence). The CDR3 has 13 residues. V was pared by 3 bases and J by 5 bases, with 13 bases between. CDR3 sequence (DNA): TGCAGTGCTAGCATCGGGACATCGGAGACCCAGTACTTC. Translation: CSASIGTSETQYF.

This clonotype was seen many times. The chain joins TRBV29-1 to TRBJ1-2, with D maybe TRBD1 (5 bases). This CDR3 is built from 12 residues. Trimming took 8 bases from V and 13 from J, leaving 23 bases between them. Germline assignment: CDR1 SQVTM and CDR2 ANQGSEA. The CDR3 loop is CSFCDSPMVFTF. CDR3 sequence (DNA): TGCAGCTTTTGTGACAGTCCTATGGTTTTCACCTTC. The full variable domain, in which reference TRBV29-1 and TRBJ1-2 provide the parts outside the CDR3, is SAVISQKPSRDICQRGTSLTIQCQVDSQVTMMFWYRQQPGQSLTLIATANQGSEATYESGFVIDKFPISRPNLTFSTLTVSNMSPEDSSIYLCSFCDSPMVFTFGSGTRLTVV.

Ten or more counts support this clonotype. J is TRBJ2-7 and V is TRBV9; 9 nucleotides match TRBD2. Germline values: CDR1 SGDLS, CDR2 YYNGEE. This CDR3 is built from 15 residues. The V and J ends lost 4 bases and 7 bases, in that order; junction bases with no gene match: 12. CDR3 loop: CASSPRFSGREEQYF. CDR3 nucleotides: TGTGCCAGCAGCCCCAGGTTTAGCGGGAGAGAAGAGCAGTACTTC.

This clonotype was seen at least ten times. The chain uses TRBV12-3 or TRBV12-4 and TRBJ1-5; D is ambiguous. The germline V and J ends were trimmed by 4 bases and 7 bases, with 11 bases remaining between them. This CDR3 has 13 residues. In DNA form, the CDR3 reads TGTGCCAGCAGTTCTATAGTGCGGCAGCCCCAGCATTTT. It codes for CASSSIVRQPQHF.

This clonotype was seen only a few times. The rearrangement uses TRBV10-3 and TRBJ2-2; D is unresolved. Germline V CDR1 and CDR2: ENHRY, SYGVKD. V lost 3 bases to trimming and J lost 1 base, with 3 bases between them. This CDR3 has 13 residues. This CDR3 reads CAISDGNTGELFF. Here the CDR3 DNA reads TGTGCCATCAGTGACGGGAACACCGGGGAGCTGTTTTTT.

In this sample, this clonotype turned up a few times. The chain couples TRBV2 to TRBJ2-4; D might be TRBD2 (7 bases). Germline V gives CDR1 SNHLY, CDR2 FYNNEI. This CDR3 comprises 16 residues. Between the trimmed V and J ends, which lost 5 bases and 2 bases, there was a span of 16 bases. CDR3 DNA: TGTGCCAGCAGTCCCACGGGGGGCACGTCCAAAAACATTCAGTACTTC. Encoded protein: CASSPTGGTSKNIQYF.

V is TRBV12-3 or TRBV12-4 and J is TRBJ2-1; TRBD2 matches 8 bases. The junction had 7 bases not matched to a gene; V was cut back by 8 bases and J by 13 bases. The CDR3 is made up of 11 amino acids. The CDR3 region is CASSLAGRQFF. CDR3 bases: TGTGCCAGCTCCTTAGCGGGAAGACAGTTCTTC.

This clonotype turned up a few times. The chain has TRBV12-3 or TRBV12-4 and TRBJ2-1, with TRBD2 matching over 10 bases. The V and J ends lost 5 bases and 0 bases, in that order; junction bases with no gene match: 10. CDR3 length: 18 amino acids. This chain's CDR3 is CASSKNSGGYSSYNEQFF. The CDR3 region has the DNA TGTGCCAGCAGTAAGAATAGCGGGGGGTACAGCTCCTACAATGAGCAGTTCTTC.